Given below is one T cell receptor (beta chain) in context. Germline V gives CDR1 SGHTA, CDR2 FQGNSA. The V gene lost 5 bases and the J gene lost 4 bases, with 13 bases spanning the gap. The CDR3 has 14 residues. The Seattle patients joined while their infection was active and were tracked longitudinally afterward. Original analysis: Reference gene primers were amplified, and this amplification served to estimate nucleated cell counts. Measured with immunoSEQ multiplex PCR; TCRdb has only the in-frame clones, and not every one. The DNA gave D and trimming, while V, J and clone size come from that table. Among approximately 160,000 clones listed, around 87% were seen once. These data originate in a study of blood T cell repertoires in COVID-19. Overall study: Some COVID-19 samples were acute and others convalescent; all came from the United States, Italy and Spain. T cells, B-cell-depleted T cells, or PBMCs supplied cDNA or gDNA.

Sample: peripheral blood. The V call is TRBV7-2, the J call TRBJ2-3; weak D call: TRBD2 (7 bases). The sequence derives from a man in his 60s with COVID-19, enrolled during active disease. The CDR3 loop is CASSRGGGADTQYF. DNA of the CDR3: TGTGCCAGCAGCAGGGGGGGAGGGGCAGATACGCAGTATTTT.